Listed below are T cell receptor beta chains from one sample, sequenced in a study of cytomegalovirus exposure and HLA in healthy donors. Assay: immunoSEQ multiplex PCR; the TCRdb copy retains only in-frame clones and omits some. In the table there are about 160,000 clones, around four fifths of which are singletons. The sample consisted of PBMCs. All receptors come from a woman between 50 and 59 years old in good health and CMV-seronegative. Both conserved end residues are part of each CDR3. D genes are given only for firm matches. Clone size appears in some rows only: once, few, many, or a class for an expanded clone.

cdr3_length d_call j_call clone_size v_call cdr3_aa cdr3_nt
13 - TRBJ1-5 - TRBV30 CAWDSGSDQPQHF TGTGCCTGGGACTCGGGGTCTGATCAGCCCCAGCATTTT
16 TRBD1 TRBJ1-4 - TRBV6-5 CASSYSGTGINEKLFF TGTGCCAGCAGTTACTCGGGGACAGGGATTAATGAAAAACTGTTTTTT
16 TRBD1 TRBJ1-5 - TRBV18 CASSPLSTGDNQPQHF TGTGCCAGCTCACCCTTGTCAACAGGGGACAATCAGCCCCAGCATTTT
13 - TRBJ2-3 - TRBV11-2 CASSFTGPDTQYF TGTGCCAGCAGCTTTACAGGGCCGGATACGCAGTATTTT
16 TRBD2 TRBJ2-4 - TRBV5-6 CASSFGLVQTKNIQYF TGTGCCAGCAGCTTCGGACTAGTTCAAACCAAAAACATTCAGTACTTC
14 - TRBJ2-3 - TRBV2 CASSDQGSTDTQYF TGTGCCAGCAGTGATCAGGGGAGCACAGATACGCAGTATTTT
15 - TRBJ2-5 once TRBV7-3 CASSLNGRPQETQYF TGTGCCAGCAGCTTAAACGGGAGACCGCAAGAGACCCAGTACTTC
20 - TRBJ1-6 - TRBV4-2 CASSQDNVRSGNSYNSPLHF TGTGCCAGCAGCCAAGATAATGTTAGGTCAGGGAACTCCTATAATTCACCCCTCCACTTT
13 - TRBJ2-7 - TRBV4-3 CASSPPGSYEQYF TGCGCCAGCAGCCCCCCGGGGTCCTACGAGCAGTACTTC
14 - TRBJ2-1 - TRBV19 CASSIEVAGGTRFF -
13 - TRBJ1-5 few TRBV10-3 CAISPDTNQPQHF TGTGCCATCAGCCCGGACACCAATCAGCCCCAGCATTTT
13 - TRBJ2-5 - TRBV9 CASSGWVGGTQYF TGTGCCAGCAGCGGCTGGGTGGGGGGGACCCAGTACTTC
17 TRBD2 TRBJ2-5 - TRBV7-2 CASSFLAGGLGKETQYF TGTGCCAGCAGCTTCTTAGCGGGAGGGTTAGGGAAAGAGACCCAGTACTTC
14 TRBD1 TRBJ1-2 - TRBV5-6 CASSYRDSIDGYTF TGTGCCAGCAGCTACCGGGACAGTATCGATGGCTACACCTTC
15 - TRBJ2-7 - TRBV30 CAWSLGGGDLHEQYF TGTGCCTGGAGCCTGGGGGGTGGAGATCTTCACGAGCAGTACTTC
17 TRBD1 TRBJ1-2 - TRBV13 CASSVDPGTGARFGYTF TGTGCCAGCAGCGTGGATCCCGGGACAGGGGCTCGGTTTGGCTACACCTTC
16 TRBD1 TRBJ2-2 - TRBV2 CASSSGQGPIRRELFF TGTGCCAGCAGTTCGGGACAGGGGCCCATTCGACGGGAGCTGTTTTTT
13 - TRBJ2-7 - TRBV7-2 CASSSRRVDEQYF TGTGCCAGCAGCTCCCGCAGGGTGGACGAGCAGTACTTC
15 TRBD1 TRBJ1-2 - TRBV27 CASSQNRDRGTGYTF TGTGCCAGCAGTCAAAACCGGGACAGGGGTACTGGCTACACCTTC
13 TRBD1 TRBJ1-2 - TRBV6-1 CASSTGTGYGYTF TGTGCCAGTTCAACCGGGACAGGCTATGGCTACACCTTC
15 - TRBJ1-5 - TRBV14 CASSQGRGLNQPQHF TGTGCCAGCAGCCAGGGACGGGGACTTAATCAGCCCCAGCATTTT
14 - TRBJ1-1 - TRBV5-1 CASSLDPVNTEAFF TGCGCCAGCAGCTTGGACCCGGTAAACACTGAAGCTTTCTTT
13 - TRBJ1-3 - TRBV7-2 CASSFEAGNTIYF TGTGCCAGCAGCTTCGAAGCGGGAAACACCATATATTTT
15 TRBD1 TRBJ1-1 - TRBV11-2 CASSLDGGQGAKAFF TGTGCCAGCAGCTTAGATGGGGGACAGGGGGCTAAAGCTTTCTTT
13 - TRBJ1-2 - TRBV4-2 CASSLPRGDGYTF TGTGCCAGCAGCCTCCCTCGGGGGGATGGCTACACCTTC
15 TRBD2 TRBJ2-7 - TRBV18 CASSPGLAAAYEQYF TGTGCCAGCTCACCGGGACTAGCGGCCGCCTACGAGCAGTACTTC
18 - TRBJ2-2 - TRBV25-1 CASSEPSRTVTIPGELFF TGTGCCAGCAGTGAACCCTCTAGGACAGTCACGATCCCCGGGGAGCTGTTTTTT
15 TRBD2 TRBJ2-3 few TRBV2 CASSPLAAPTDTQYF TGTGCCAGCAGTCCACTAGCGGCACCCACAGATACGCAGTATTTT
16 TRBD1 TRBJ1-1 few TRBV5-4 CASSRTTGGQNTEAFF TGTGCCAGCAGCCGAACGACAGGGGGCCAGAACACTGAAGCTTTCTTT
10 TRBD1 TRBJ2-7 - TRBV11-3 CASPGGGQYF TGTGCCAGCCCAGGGGGCGGGCAGTACTTC
18 - TRBJ2-3 - TRBV19 CASSTAPGPRAVTDTQYF TGTGCCAGTAGTACGGCCCCAGGGCCACGGGCAGTCACAGATACGCAGTATTTT
15 - TRBJ1-4 few TRBV19 CASSVQWREGEKLFF TGTGCCAGTAGTGTGCAATGGAGGGAAGGTGAAAAACTGTTTTTT
17 TRBD2 TRBJ2-1 - TRBV7-9 CASSLRPSGGSYNEQFF TGTGCCAGCAGCTTAAGGCCTAGCGGGGGCTCCTACAATGAGCAGTTCTTC
15 - TRBJ2-1 - TRBV5-1 CASSLGQPSYNEQFF TGCGCCAGCAGCTTGGGACAGCCTTCCTACAATGAGCAGTTCTTC
12 - TRBJ2-1 - TRBV7-9 CASSLGQVEQFF TGTGCCAGCAGCTTAGGGCAGGTAGAGCAGTTCTTC
14 TRBD1 TRBJ1-4 - TRBV7-9 CASSLGTGNEKLFF TGTGCCAGCAGCTTAGGGACAGGGAATGAAAAACTGTTTTTT
15 TRBD1 TRBJ1-2 - TRBV9 CASSAGDRGYHGYTF TGTGCCAGCAGCGCCGGGGACAGGGGATATCATGGCTACACCTTC
14 TRBD1 TRBJ2-3 few TRBV9 CASSLDRGTDTQYF TGTGCCAGCAGCCTCGACAGGGGTACAGATACGCAGTATTTT
14 - TRBJ2-7 once TRBV7-6 CASSAYRASYEQYF TGTGCCAGCAGCGCCTACCGAGCCTCCTACGAGCAGTACTTC
14 - TRBJ2-3 - TRBV9 CASSVAPGPDTQYF TGTGCCAGCAGCGTAGCTCCGGGTCCAGATACGCAGTATTTT
15 TRBD2 TRBJ2-5 - TRBV7-9 CASSPSGGYQETQYF TGTGCCAGCAGCCCCTCGGGGGGGTACCAAGAGACCCAGTACTTC
15 - TRBJ1-1 - TRBV7-2 CASSLAGTPNTEAFF TGTGCCAGCAGCTTAGCCGGGACACCGAACACTGAAGCTTTCTTT
18 TRBD2 TRBJ2-3 - TRBV7-8 CASSLKLSGSFLSDTQYF TGTGCCAGCAGCTTAAAACTTAGCGGGAGCTTCCTTTCAGATACGCAGTATTTT
13 TRBD1 TRBJ2-2 - TRBV10-2 CASRGIGTGELFF TGCGCCTCCAGGGGGATAGGCACCGGGGAGCTGTTTTTT
14 TRBD2 TRBJ2-1 - TRBV5-1 CASGTSGGLREQFF TGCGCCAGCGGGACTAGCGGGGGGCTTCGTGAGCAGTTCTTC
14 - TRBJ1-1 - TRBV7-6 CASSTDSANTEAFF TGTGCCAGCAGCACCGACAGCGCAAACACTGAAGCTTTCTTT
16 TRBD1 TRBJ2-3 few TRBV5-1 CASSPGTGGSSDTQYF TGCGCCAGCAGCCCCGGGACAGGGGGTAGCTCAGATACGCAGTATTTT
12 TRBD1 TRBJ1-2 - TRBV29-1 CSAGTGDRGYTF TGCAGCGCCGGGACAGGGGATAGGGGCTACACCTTC
11 - TRBJ1-1 - TRBV2 CASSGQLEAFF TGTGCCAGCAGTGGACAGCTTGAAGCTTTCTTT
14 - TRBJ1-5 - TRBV27 CASSLQGSNQPQHF TGTGCCAGCAGTTTACAGGGGAGCAATCAGCCCCAGCATTTT
15 - TRBJ1-5 - TRBV27 CASRRVLSSNQPQHF TGTGCCAGCAGGAGGGTGTTATCTAGCAATCAGCCCCAGCATTTT
15 - TRBJ2-5 - TRBV4-3 CASSQRGAGSETQYF TGCGCCAGCAGCCAACGGGGGGCAGGGTCGGAGACCCAGTACTTC
18 - TRBJ2-7 - TRBV5-4 CASEAQAKRGNNTYEQYF TGTGCCAGCGAGGCACAGGCAAAGCGAGGTAACAATACATACGAGCAGTACTTC
15 - TRBJ2-5 - TRBV9 CASSANGYQQETQYF TGTGCCAGCAGCGCAAACGGTTACCAACAAGAGACCCAGTACTTC
15 TRBD2 TRBJ2-5 - TRBV10-1 CASSIGLAGGETQYF TGCGCCAGCAGTATCGGGCTAGCGGGGGGGGAGACCCAGTACTTC
14 - TRBJ1-1 - TRBV21-1 CASSNHRGHTEAFF TGTGCCAGCAGCAACCACAGGGGGCATACTGAAGCTTTCTTT
16 - TRBJ1-3 once TRBV7-9 CASSFSGGYSGNTIYF TGTGCCAGCAGCTTCTCGGGGGGGTACTCTGGAAACACCATATATTTT
17 - TRBJ1-6 - TRBV14 CASSRRRGESYNSPLHF TGTGCCAGCAGCCGTCGGAGGGGCGAGTCCTATAATTCACCCCTCCACTTT
15 - TRBJ2-7 once TRBV5-6 CASSPQGRYSYEQYF TGTGCCAGCAGCCCCCAGGGGCGATACTCCTACGAGCAGTACTTC